These 7 T cell receptor beta chains came from one sample sequenced in a study of T cells in tuberculosis. Only in-frame clones appear in the TCRdb table, and some are missing; sequencing was by immunoSEQ multiplex PCR. This table holds some 25,000 clones, less than 97% found once. Sequenced: PBMCs. All receptors come from a donor aged 10-29 years with latent tuberculosis or without tuberculosis infection.

The chain combines TRBV6-1 with TRBJ1-6; a weak D match, TRBD1 (5 bases). Trimming shortened V by 5 bases and J by 3 bases, and 11 bases separated the two germline ends. Per the germline V gene, CDR1 is MNHNS and CDR2 is SASEGT. This CDR3 is 15 amino acids long. The CDR3 DNA is TGTGCCAGCAGTATTACAGGAAGCTATAATTCACCCCTCCACTTT. It translates to CASSITGSYNSPLHF.

The CDR3 region is CASSGGGGSNQPQHF. For the CDR3, the DNA is TGTGCCAGCAGTGGGGGGGGAGGGTCCAATCAGCCCCAGCATTTT. The chain joins TRBV6-1 to TRBJ1-5; possibly TRBD1 for D (5 bases). Germline lookup yields CDR1 MNHNS and CDR2 SASEGT. The V gene lost 4 bases and the J gene lost 3 bases, with 13 bases spanning the gap. This CDR3 has 15 amino acids.

CDR3 DNA: TGTGCCTGGGAGAGACAGCGCACAGATACGCAGTATTTT. Protein product: CAWERQRTDTQYF. V and J are TRBV30 and TRBJ2-3; TRBD1 might be the D (5 bases). The germline V and J ends were trimmed by 5 bases and 1 base, with 10 bases remaining between them. The CDR3 has 13 amino acids. Germline values: CDR1 GTSNPN, CDR2 SVGIG (reference sequence).

The chain is built from TRBV5-1 and TRBJ2-1; the match to TRBD1 covers 8 bases. With 1 base clipped from V and 7 bases from J, the junction kept 1 base outside the gene matches. The CDR3 length is 13 residues. Per the germline V gene, CDR1 is SGHRS and CDR2 is YFSETQ. CDR3 in amino acids: CASSLTGGNEQFF. The CDR3 bases are TGCGCCAGCAGCTTGACAGGGGGGAATGAGCAGTTCTTC.

Here the CDR3 reads CASSEGASPFSYEQYV. The CDR3 DNA follows: TGTGCCAGCAGTGAGGGGGCCTCCCCTTTCTCCTACGAGCAGTACGTC. This chain links TRBV2 with TRBJ2-7; a weak D match, TRBD1 (6 bases). There are 16 residues in the CDR3. The germline V gene encodes CDR1 SNHLY and CDR2 FYNNEI. The V and J ends lost 3 bases and 0 bases respectively, with 15 bases between them.

This clone was counted once. This chain connects TRBV7-2 to TRBJ2-1; tentatively, D is TRBD2 (6 bases). The CDR3 totals 14 residues. Germline V lookup: CDR1 SGHTA, CDR2 FQGNSA. With 5 bases removed from V and 1 base from J, the gap between germline ends came to 9 bases. This CDR3 reads CASSQGGSYNEQFF. The CDR3 region has the DNA TGTGCCAGCAGCCAGGGAGGTTCCTACAATGAGCAGTTCTTC.

This sequence joins TRBV27 and TRBJ1-2, with 9 bases identical to TRBD1. V lost 4 bases to trimming and J lost 1 base; unmatched junction nucleotides: 1. From germline, CDR1 is MNHEY and CDR2 SMNVEV (reference sequence). There are 14 residues in the CDR3. As DNA, the CDR3 is TGTGCCAGCAGTTACAGGGGGCTTAACTATGGCTACACCTTC. It translates to CASSYRGLNYGYTF.